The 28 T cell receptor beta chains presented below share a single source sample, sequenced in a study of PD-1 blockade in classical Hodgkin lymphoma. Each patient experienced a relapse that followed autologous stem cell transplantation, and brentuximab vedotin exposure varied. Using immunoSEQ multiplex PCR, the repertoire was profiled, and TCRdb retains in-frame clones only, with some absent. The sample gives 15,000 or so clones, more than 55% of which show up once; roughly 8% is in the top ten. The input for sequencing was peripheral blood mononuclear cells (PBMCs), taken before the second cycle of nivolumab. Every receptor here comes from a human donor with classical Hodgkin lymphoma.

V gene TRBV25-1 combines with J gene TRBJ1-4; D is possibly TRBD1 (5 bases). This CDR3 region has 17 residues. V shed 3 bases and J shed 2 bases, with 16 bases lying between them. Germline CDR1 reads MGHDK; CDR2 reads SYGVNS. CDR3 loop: CASSDPGRGATNEKLFF. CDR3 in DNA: TGTGCCAGCAGTGACCCTGGGCGGGGCGCGACTAATGAAAAACTGTTTTTT.

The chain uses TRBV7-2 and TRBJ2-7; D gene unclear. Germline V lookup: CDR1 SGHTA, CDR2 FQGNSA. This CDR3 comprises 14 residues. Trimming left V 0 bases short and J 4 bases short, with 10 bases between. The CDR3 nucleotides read TGTGCCAGCAGCTTAGCACCCAGCAGTTACGAGCAGTACTTC. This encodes CASSLAPSSYEQYF.

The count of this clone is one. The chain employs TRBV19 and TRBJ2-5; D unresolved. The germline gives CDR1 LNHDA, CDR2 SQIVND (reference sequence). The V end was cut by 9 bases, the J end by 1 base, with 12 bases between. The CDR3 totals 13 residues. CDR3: CARNSNFQETQYF. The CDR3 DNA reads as TGTGCCAGAAATAGTAACTTCCAAGAGACCCAGTACTTC.

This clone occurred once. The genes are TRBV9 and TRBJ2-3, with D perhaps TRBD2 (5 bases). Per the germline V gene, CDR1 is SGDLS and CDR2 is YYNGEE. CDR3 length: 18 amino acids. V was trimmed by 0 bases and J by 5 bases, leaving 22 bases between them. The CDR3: CASSVEKPSSEIIDTQYF. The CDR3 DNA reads TGTGCCAGCAGCGTAGAAAAGCCTAGCTCGGAGATCATAGATACGCAGTATTTT.

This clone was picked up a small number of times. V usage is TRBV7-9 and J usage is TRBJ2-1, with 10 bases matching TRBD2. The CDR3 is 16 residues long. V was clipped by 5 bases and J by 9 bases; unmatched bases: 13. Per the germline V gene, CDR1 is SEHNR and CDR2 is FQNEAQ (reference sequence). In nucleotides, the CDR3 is TGTGCCAGCAGCCCAGCCAGCGGGAGGGCCCTCGGTGAGCAGTTCTTC. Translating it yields CASSPASGRALGEQFF.

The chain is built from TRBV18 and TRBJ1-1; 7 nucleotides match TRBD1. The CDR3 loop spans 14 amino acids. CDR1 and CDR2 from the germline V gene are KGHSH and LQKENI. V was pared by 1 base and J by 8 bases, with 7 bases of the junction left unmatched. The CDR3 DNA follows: TGTGCCAGCTCACCACAGGGGGCAAATTTCGAAGCTTTCTTT. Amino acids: CASSPQGANFEAFF.

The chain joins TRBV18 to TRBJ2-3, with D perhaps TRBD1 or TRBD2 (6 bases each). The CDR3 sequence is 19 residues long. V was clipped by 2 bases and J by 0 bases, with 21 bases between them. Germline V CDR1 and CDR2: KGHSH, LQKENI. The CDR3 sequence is CASSPDLNLQGTSTDTQYF. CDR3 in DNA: TGTGCCAGCTCACCAGACTTGAACCTTCAGGGGACTAGCACAGATACGCAGTATTTT.

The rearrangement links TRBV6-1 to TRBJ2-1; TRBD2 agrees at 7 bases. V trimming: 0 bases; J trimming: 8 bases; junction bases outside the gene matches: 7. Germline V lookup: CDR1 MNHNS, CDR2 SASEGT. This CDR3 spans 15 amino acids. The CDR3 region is CASSEAASGAHEQFF. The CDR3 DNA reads TGTGCCAGCAGTGAAGCGGCTAGCGGAGCCCATGAGCAGTTCTTC.

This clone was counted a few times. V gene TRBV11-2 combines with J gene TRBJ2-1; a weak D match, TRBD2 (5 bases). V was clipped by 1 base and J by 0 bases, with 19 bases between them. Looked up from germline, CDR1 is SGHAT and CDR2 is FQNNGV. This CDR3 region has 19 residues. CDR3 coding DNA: TGTGCCAGCAGCTTAGGACGAAAGCTGGCGGGTCGCTCCTACAATGAGCAGTTCTTC. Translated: CASSLGRKLAGRSYNEQFF.

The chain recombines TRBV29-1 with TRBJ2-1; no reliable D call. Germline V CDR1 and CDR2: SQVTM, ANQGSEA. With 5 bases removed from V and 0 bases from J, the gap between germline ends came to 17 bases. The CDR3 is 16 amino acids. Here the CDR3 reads CSVNGVQPSSYNEQFF. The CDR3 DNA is TGCAGCGTTAATGGGGTCCAGCCCAGCTCCTACAATGAGCAGTTCTTC.

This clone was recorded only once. The CDR3 spells CASSLALRLAAPTDTQYF. The CDR3 region has the DNA TGTGCCAGCAGCTTAGCGCTAAGACTAGCGGCCCCCACAGATACGCAGTATTTT. The rearrangement joins TRBV7-8 to TRBJ2-3; 9 positions agree with TRBD2. The germline V gene encodes CDR1 SGHVS and CDR2 FQNEAQ. The CDR3 is 18 residues long. Trimming took 0 bases from V and 2 from J; bases not matched to a gene: 9.

The CDR3 sequence is CASSINREVTEAFF. In DNA form, the CDR3 reads TGTGCCAGTAGTATTAACAGGGAGGTTACCGAAGCTTTCTTT. The chain couples TRBV19 to TRBJ1-1, with D possibly being TRBD1 (6 bases). CDR1 LNHDA and CDR2 SQIVND come from the germline V gene (reference sequence). This CDR3 has 14 residues. V was cut by 3 bases and J by 8 bases, with 16 bases left in between.

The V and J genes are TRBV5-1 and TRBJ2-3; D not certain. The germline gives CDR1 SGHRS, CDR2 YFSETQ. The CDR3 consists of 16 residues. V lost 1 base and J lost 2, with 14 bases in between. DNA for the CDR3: TGCGCCAGCAGCTTGAGCCTCACTAAGGTCACAGATACGCAGTATTTT. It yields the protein CASSLSLTKVTDTQYF.

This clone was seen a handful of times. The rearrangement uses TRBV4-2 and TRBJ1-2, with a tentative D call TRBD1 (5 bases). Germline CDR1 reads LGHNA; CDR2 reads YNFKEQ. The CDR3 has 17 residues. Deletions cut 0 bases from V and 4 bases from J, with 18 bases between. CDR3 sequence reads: CASSQEGRGEAFYGYTF. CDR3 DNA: TGTGCCAGCAGCCAAGAAGGAAGGGGAGAGGCCTTCTATGGCTACACCTTC.

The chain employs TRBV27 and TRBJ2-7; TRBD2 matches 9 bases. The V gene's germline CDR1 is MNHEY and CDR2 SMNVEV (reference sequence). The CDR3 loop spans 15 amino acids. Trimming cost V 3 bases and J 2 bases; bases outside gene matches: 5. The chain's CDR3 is CASSFRREGPYEQYF. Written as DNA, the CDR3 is TGTGCCAGCAGTTTTAGGCGGGAGGGCCCCTACGAGCAGTACTTC.

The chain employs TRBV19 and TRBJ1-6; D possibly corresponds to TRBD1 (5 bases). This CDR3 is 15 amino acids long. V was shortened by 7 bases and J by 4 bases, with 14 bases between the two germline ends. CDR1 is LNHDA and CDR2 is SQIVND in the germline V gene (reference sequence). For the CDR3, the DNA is TGTGCCAGTACCAACCCGGGACGGTATAATTCACCCCTCCACTTT. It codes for CASTNPGRYNSPLHF.

The CDR3 reads CASSLGLPDTQYF. DNA of the CDR3: TGCGCCAGCAGCCTGGGGCTTCCAGATACGCAGTATTTT. The rearrangement uses TRBV4-1 and TRBJ2-3, with a weak D call TRBD1 (5 bases). The CDR3 loop spans 13 amino acids. With 4 bases removed from V and 4 bases from J, the gap between germline ends came to 9 bases. From germline, CDR1 is MGHRA and CDR2 YSYEKL.

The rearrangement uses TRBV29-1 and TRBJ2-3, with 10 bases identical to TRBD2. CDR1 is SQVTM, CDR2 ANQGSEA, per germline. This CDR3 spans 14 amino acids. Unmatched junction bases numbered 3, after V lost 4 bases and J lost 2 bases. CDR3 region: CSVAGLAATDTQYF. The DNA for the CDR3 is TGCAGCGTTGCAGGACTAGCGGCCACAGATACGCAGTATTTT.

CDR3 DNA sequence: TGTGCCAGCAGCTTAGGCCGCACAGATACGCAGTATTTT. Amino acid sequence: CASSLGRTDTQYF. The chain links TRBV7-2 to TRBJ2-3; D gene ambiguous. This CDR3 comprises 13 residues. Trimming cost V 1 base and J 1 base, with 3 bases left between them. Looked up from germline, CDR1 is SGHTA and CDR2 is FQGNSA.

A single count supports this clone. In nucleotides, the CDR3 is TGTGCCAGCAGTATGACGGACAGGGTCGACGGCTACACCTTC. Encoded protein: CASSMTDRVDGYTF. This sequence joins TRBV9 and TRBJ1-2, with 8 bases matching TRBD1. Germline loops: CDR1 SGDLS, CDR2 YYNGEE. This CDR3 region has 14 residues. V gave up 5 bases and J gave up 8 bases; unmatched junction bases: 11.

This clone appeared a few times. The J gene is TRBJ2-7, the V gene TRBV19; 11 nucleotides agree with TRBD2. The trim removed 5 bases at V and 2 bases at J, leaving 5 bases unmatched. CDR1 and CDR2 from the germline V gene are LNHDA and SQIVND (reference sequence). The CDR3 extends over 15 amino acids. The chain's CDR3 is CASSPLAGETYEQYF. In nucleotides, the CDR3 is TGTGCCAGTAGTCCACTAGCGGGGGAAACCTACGAGCAGTACTTC.

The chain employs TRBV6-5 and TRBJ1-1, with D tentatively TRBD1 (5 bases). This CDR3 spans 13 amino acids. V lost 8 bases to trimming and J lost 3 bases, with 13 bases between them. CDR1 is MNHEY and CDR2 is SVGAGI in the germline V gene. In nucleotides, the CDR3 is TGTGCCAGCCAAGAGGGACCTTACACTGAAGCTTTCTTT. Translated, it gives CASQEGPYTEAFF.

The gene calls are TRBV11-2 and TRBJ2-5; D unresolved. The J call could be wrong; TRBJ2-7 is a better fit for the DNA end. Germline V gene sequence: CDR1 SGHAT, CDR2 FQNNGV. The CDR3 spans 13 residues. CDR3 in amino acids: CASSLATTYEQYF. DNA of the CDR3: TGTGCCAGCAGCTTAGCGACAACCTACGAGCAGTACTTC.

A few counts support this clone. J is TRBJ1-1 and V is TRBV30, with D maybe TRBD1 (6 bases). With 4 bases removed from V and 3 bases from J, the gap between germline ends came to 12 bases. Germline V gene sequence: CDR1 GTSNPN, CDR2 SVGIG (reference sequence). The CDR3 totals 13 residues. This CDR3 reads CAWNRDIDTEAFF. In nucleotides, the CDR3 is TGTGCCTGGAACAGGGACATTGACACTGAAGCTTTCTTT.

As DNA, the CDR3 is TGCAGCGTTTTGGACAGGGGGCCTGTCACTGAAGCTTTCTTT. Its translation: CSVLDRGPVTEAFF. The rearrangement uses TRBV29-1 and TRBJ1-1; 11 bases are shared with TRBD1. CDR1 is SQVTM and CDR2 is ANQGSEA in the germline V gene. This CDR3 has 14 amino acids. V was clipped by 5 bases and J by 4 bases; unmatched bases: 6. The full variable domain, its missing parts supplied by reference TRBV29-1 and TRBJ1-1, is SAVISQKPSRDICQRGTSLTIQCQVDSQVTMMFWYRQQPGQSLTLIATANQGSEATYESGFVIDKFPISRPNLTFSTLTVSNMSPEDSSIYLCSVLDRGPVTEAFFGQGTRLTVV.

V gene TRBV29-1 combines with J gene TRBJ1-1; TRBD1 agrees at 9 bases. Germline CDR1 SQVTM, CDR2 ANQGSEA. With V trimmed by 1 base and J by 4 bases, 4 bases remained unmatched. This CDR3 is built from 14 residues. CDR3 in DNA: TGCAGCGTTGAAGCGACAGGGGGGTCCACTGAAGCTTTCTTT. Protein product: CSVEATGGSTEAFF.

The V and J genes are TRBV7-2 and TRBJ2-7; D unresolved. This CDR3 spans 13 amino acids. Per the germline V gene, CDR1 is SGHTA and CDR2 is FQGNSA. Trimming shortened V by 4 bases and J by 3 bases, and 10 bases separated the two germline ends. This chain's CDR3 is CASSSSSHYEQYF. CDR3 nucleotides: TGTGCCAGCAGCTCCAGTAGTCACTACGAGCAGTACTTC.

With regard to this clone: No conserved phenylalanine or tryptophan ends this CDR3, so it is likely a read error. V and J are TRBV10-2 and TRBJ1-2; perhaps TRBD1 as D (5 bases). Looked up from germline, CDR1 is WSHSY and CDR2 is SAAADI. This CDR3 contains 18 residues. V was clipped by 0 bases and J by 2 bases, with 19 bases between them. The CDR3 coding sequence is TGCGCCAGCAGTGAGTCGCGGGGCAAGGGTTCCCCCAACTATGGCTACACCCTC. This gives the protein CASSESRGKGSPNYGYTL.